Listed below are T cell receptor beta chains from one sample, sequenced in a study of blood T cell repertoires in COVID-19. Clones were read by immunoSEQ multiplex PCR, and TCRdb kept only the in-frame ones, dropping some. Of under 150,000 clones in the sample, just under 90% were seen once. Material for sequencing was peripheral blood. The receptors come from a woman aged 40 to 55 with acute or convalescent COVID-19. Each CDR3 is given with its conserved first and last residue. The size field is filled for only some rows; it gives once, few, many or a size class.

>TRBV27|12|TRBJ1-5|NA
CASSSFNQPQHF
>TRBV5-4|18|TRBJ2-1|NA
CASSPSLAGGRSYNEQFF
>TRBV12-5|13|TRBJ2-2|few
CASEVGGPGELFF
>TRBV9|16|TRBJ2-7|NA
CASSVGQGAIGYEQYF
>TRBV6-5|13|TRBJ1-2|NA
CASSYGENYGYTF
>TRBV28|17|TRBJ2-3|NA
CASLPDGLAGAGDTQYF
>TRBV6-6|17|TRBJ1-1|once
CASSPRRRDRGLTEAFF
>TRBV9|15|TRBJ2-3|NA
CASSPPSGRVYTQYF
>TRBV24-1|15|TRBJ1-2|NA
CATSDSGQSNYGYTF
>TRBV7-6|16|TRBJ2-2|NA
CASSLGTSPTIGELFF
>TRBV6-5|14|TRBJ1-6|few
CASTSDRGNSPLHF